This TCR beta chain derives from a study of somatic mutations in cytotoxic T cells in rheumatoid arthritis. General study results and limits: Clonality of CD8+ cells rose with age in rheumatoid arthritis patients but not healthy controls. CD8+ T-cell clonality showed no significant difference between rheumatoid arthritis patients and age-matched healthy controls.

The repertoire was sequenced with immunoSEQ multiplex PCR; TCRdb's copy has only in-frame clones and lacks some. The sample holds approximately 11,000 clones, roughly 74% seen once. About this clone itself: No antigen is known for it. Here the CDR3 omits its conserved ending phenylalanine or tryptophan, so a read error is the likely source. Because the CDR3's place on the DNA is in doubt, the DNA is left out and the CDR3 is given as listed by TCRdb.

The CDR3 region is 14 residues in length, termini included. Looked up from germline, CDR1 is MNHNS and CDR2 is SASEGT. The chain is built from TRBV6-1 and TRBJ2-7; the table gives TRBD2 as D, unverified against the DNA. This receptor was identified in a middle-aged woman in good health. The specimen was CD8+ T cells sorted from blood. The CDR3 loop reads CASSSPPHAWPGDC.